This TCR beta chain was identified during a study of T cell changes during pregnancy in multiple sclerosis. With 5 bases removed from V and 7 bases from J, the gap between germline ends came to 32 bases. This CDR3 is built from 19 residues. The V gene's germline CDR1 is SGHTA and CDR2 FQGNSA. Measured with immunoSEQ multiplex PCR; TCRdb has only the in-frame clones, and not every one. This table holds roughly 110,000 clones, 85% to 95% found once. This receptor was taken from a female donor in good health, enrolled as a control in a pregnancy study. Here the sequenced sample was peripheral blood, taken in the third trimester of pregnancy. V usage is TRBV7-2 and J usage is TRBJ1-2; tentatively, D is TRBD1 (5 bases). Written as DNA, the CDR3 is TGTGCCAGCAGCCAGAGGGTGGTGCAATGGGGACCAAGCGGGGGTGGCTACACCTTC. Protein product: CASSQRVVQWGPSGGGYTF.